This is a list of T cell receptor beta chains from one sample in a study of Graves' ophthalmopathy and Graves' hyperthyroidism. TCRdb processed the multiplex PCR reads anew with MiXCR; each CDR3 protein has one entry. This table holds more than 550,000 distinct CDR3 sequences, about 40% found once. Specimen: peripheral blood. The receptor source for this set is an adult man with Graves' ophthalmopathy. Both conserved end residues are part of each CDR3. The order of the fields is CDR3 length, D gene, V gene, J gene, clone size, CDR3 DNA, CDR3 protein. The D gene is left open where the match is weak. Not all rows give a size; the values are once, few, many and, for expanded clones, a class.

15,NA,TRBV7-8,TRBJ2-7,few,TGTGCCAGCAGCACCGGAACAGGGGAGGGCTACGAGCAGTACTTC,CASSTGTGEGYEQYF
12,TRBD1,TRBV6-5,TRBJ1-5,few,TGTGCCAGCTGGACAGGGACCCAGCCCCAGCATTTT,CASWTGTQPQHF
15,NA,TRBV12-3/TRBV12-4,TRBJ2-5,many,TGTGCCAGCAGTTTCCGCGGGACCCCTTGGGAGACCCAGTACTTC,CASSFRGTPWETQYF
17,NA,TRBV9,TRBJ1-6,few,TGTGCCAGCAGCGATACACAGGTGCCCTCCTATAATTCACCCCTCCACTTT,CASSDTQVPSYNSPLHF
14,NA,TRBV5-1,TRBJ2-5,many,TGCGCCAGCAGCCGGGGACGGCTAGACGGGACCCAGTACTTC,CASSRGRLDGTQYF
15,NA,TRBV2,TRBJ1-5,NA,TGTGCCAGCAGTACGAGGGGGAGTAGCAATCAGCCCCAGCATTTT,CASSTRGSSNQPQHF
15,NA,TRBV6-4,TRBJ2-6,many,TGTGCCAGCAGTGAACAGAGCTCTGGGGCCAACGTCCTGACTTTC,CASSEQSSGANVLTF
11,NA,TRBV29-1,TRBJ1-2,NA,TGCAGCGTTGAAGGCAGCTCTGGCTACACCTTC,CSVEGSSGYTF
17,NA,TRBV9,TRBJ1-3,few,TGTGCCAGCAGCCCAAGCCCCGGCAGGAGCTTTGGAAACACCATATATTTT,CASSPSPGRSFGNTIYF
15,NA,TRBV7-2,TRBJ2-7,many,TGTGCCAGCAGCTTAGGACGGGGGAAGGCCTACGAGCAGTACTTC,CASSLGRGKAYEQYF
15,TRBD2,TRBV27,TRBJ2-5,NA,TGTGCCAGCAGTTTATCTGCGGGGGGTTCAGAGACCCAGTACTTC,CASSLSAGGSETQYF
13,TRBD1,TRBV6-5,TRBJ1-2,many,TGTGCCAGCAGTGGCAACAGGGGGCGCGGCTACACCTTC,CASSGNRGRGYTF
9,NA,TRBV29-1,TRBJ1-3,NA,TGCAGCGTTGACGATCCCATATATTTT,CSVDDPIYF
13,TRBD1,TRBV29-1,TRBJ2-6,NA,TGCAGCGTTGAAGACAGGGGGCCTAACGTCCTGACTTTC,CSVEDRGPNVLTF
18,NA,TRBV25-1,TRBJ2-1,NA,TGTGCCAGCAGTGACTCGATTTCGGGGACTGCCCAGTCCAATGAGCAGTTCTTC,CASSDSISGTAQSNEQFF
15,NA,TRBV9,TRBJ1-2,NA,TGTGCCAGCAGCGTACTAGGACAGCCCAACTATGGCTACACCTTC,CASSVLGQPNYGYTF
15,NA,TRBV7-9,TRBJ1-4,many,TGTGCCAGCAGCTTATCCAGGTCAACTAATGAAAAACTGTTTTTT,CASSLSRSTNEKLFF
14,NA,TRBV20-1,TRBJ1-6,NA,TGCAGTGCTAGCCCGGACAGTATGTTTTCACCCCTCCACTTT,CSASPDSMFSPLHF
14,NA,TRBV19,TRBJ2-6,many,TGTGCCACCGGCGGGATTTATGGGGCCAACGTCCTGACTTTC,CATGGIYGANVLTF
19,TRBD2,TRBV12-3/TRBV12-4,TRBJ2-2,NA,TGTGCCAGCAGTTTGGGGACTAGCGGGAGGGCCGCGAACACCGGGGAGCTGTTTTTT,CASSLGTSGRAANTGELFF
15,TRBD1,TRBV7-9,TRBJ1-5,many,TGTGCCAGCAGCTTTGCAGGGGGCCCCGATCAGCCCCAGCATTTT,CASSFAGGPDQPQHF
15,NA,TRBV5-6,TRBJ1-1,NA,TGTGCCAGCAGCTCCCCGCGGACCCTGAGCACTGAAGCTTTCTTT,CASSSPRTLSTEAFF
15,TRBD2,TRBV7-2,TRBJ2-7,many,TGTGCCAGCAGCCCCCCGGGACTAGCAAATTACGAGCAGTACTTC,CASSPPGLANYEQYF
15,TRBD2,TRBV11-2,TRBJ2-5,NA,TGTGCCAGCAGCTTAGGGGGCGCGGGGGTAGAGACCCAGTACTTC,CASSLGGAGVETQYF
13,TRBD2,TRBV12-5,TRBJ2-5,NA,TGTGCCAGCAACGGGGGAGGGGCAGAGACCCAGTACTTC,CASNGGGAETQYF
15,TRBD2,TRBV2,TRBJ2-1,NA,TGTGCCAGGGGAGGGAAGCGGGGTAGCCACAATGAGCAGTTCTTC,CARGGKRGSHNEQFF
14,NA,TRBV25-1,TRBJ1-4,NA,TGTGCCAGCAGTTTATATAGGTCCAATGAAAAACTGTTTTTT,CASSLYRSNEKLFF
17,NA,TRBV6-4,TRBJ2-2,NA,TGTGCCAGCAGTGACTCGGTGCAGGGGATGTACACCGGGGAGCTGTTTTTT,CASSDSVQGMYTGELFF
11,NA,TRBV25-1,TRBJ1-1,NA,TGTGCTAGAGTGTCTAACACTGAAGCTTTCTTT,CARVSNTEAFF
16,NA,TRBV7-9,TRBJ2-1,NA,TGTGCCAGCAGCCAAAAAGGGTCCCGCTCCTACAATGAGCAGTTCTTC,CASSQKGSRSYNEQFF
14,TRBD1,TRBV12-3/TRBV12-4,TRBJ1-1,many,TGTGCCAGCAGCCTGGAAGAGGGGGCCGCTGAAGCTTTCTTT,CASSLEEGAAEAFF
14,NA,TRBV29-1,TRBJ1-1,once,TGCAGCATCCGAGCGGGGGGCGCGGGGACTGAAGCTTTCTTT,CSIRAGGAGTEAFF
14,NA,TRBV9,TRBJ2-7,many,TGTGCCAGCAGCTTGACGACAGACTCCTACGAGCAGTACTTC,CASSLTTDSYEQYF
14,TRBD1,TRBV19,TRBJ1-1,many,TGTGCCAGTAGTATTCGCGGACAGGGGGCTGAAGCTTTCTTT,CASSIRGQGAEAFF
12,NA,TRBV2,TRBJ2-2,many,TGTGCCAGCAGCGGAGGGACCGGGGAGCTGTTTTTT,CASSGGTGELFF
12,NA,TRBV10-3,TRBJ2-2,many,TGTGCCATCAGGGAGAACACCGGGGAGCTGTTTTTT,CAIRENTGELFF
18,TRBD2,TRBV7-3,TRBJ2-2,few,TGTGCCAGCAGCTTATCTTTAGGTCTAGCGGGTAACACCGGGGAGCTGTTTTTT,CASSLSLGLAGNTGELFF
15,NA,TRBV9,TRBJ1-2,many,TGTGCCAGCAGCGCAAATCTGGGACGGGACCCGGGCTACACCTTC,CASSANLGRDPGYTF
15,NA,TRBV6-2/TRBV6-3,TRBJ2-7,NA,TGTGCCAGCAGCCCCGACGGAGGGGGCTTGGGCGAGCAGTACTTC,CASSPDGGGLGEQYF
16,NA,TRBV7-9,TRBJ1-5,many,TGTGCCAGCAGCTTAGAGGCAGGGGATAGCAATCAGCCCCAGCATTTT,CASSLEAGDSNQPQHF
13,TRBD2,TRBV20-1,TRBJ2-5,many,TGCAGTGCTAGACTAGCGGGAGTGGAGACCCAGTACTTC,CSARLAGVETQYF
13,NA,TRBV30,TRBJ2-6,NA,TGTGCCTGGAGTTGGGCTGGGGCCAACGTCCTGACTTTC,CAWSWAGANVLTF
18,NA,TRBV2,TRBJ2-7,many,TGTGCCAGCAGTGGGACTCGCCGCGGGATGTACATGGGTGAGCAGCAGTACTTC,CASSGTRRGMYMGEQQYF
13,NA,TRBV28,TRBJ2-7,NA,TGTGCCAGCAGTATTGCCCGCTCCTACGAGCAGTACTTC,CASSIARSYEQYF
14,NA,TRBV7-7,TRBJ2-7,many,TGTGCCAGCAGCCGCACTCCCGGGGACTACGAGCAGTACTTC,CASSRTPGDYEQYF
19,TRBD1,TRBV7-2,TRBJ2-5,NA,TGTGCCAGCAGCCTCCGGGACAGGGTGGGGTATCGTATCGAAGAGACCCAGTACTTC,CASSLRDRVGYRIEETQYF
13,TRBD1,TRBV25-1,TRBJ2-5,NA,TGTGCCAGCAGCAAGGGGGCAGGGGAGACCCAGTACTTC,CASSKGAGETQYF
17,TRBD1,TRBV28,TRBJ2-5,NA,TGTGCCAGCAGTTGGCCCTCGACAGGGGAATCCGGAGAGACCCAGTACTTC,CASSWPSTGESGETQYF
17,TRBD1,TRBV20-1,TRBJ1-4,NA,TGCAGTGCTAGAGGGCAGGGGGCGCAAGCTACGAAGACGGGACTGTTTTTT,CSARGQGAQATKTGLFF
14,NA,TRBV29-1,TRBJ2-6,NA,TGCAGCGTAGAGGGGCGGACCGGGGCCAACGTCCTGACTTTC,CSVEGRTGANVLTF
13,NA,TRBV5-1,TRBJ2-3,NA,TGCGCCAGCAGCGGGCCCGGCAGAGATACGCAGTATTTT,CASSGPGRDTQYF
14,TRBD2,TRBV10-3,TRBJ2-7,many,TGTGCCATCAGTGAAGCGGGGGGTCTCTACGAGCAGTACTTC,CAISEAGGLYEQYF
15,TRBD1,TRBV12-3/TRBV12-4,TRBJ2-7,few,TGTGCCAGCAGCCTAACCGGGACAGGGGTTGTTGGGCAGTACTTC,CASSLTGTGVVGQYF
12,NA,TRBV9,TRBJ1-6,many,TGTGCCAGCAGGACGACAGTCTCACCCCTCCACTTT,CASRTTVSPLHF
15,TRBD1,TRBV7-2,TRBJ1-1,many,TGTGCCAGCAGCCCCTGGGACAGGTCGGGCACTGAAGCTTTCTTT,CASSPWDRSGTEAFF
15,NA,TRBV7-4,TRBJ1-4,NA,TGTGCCAGCAGCTTTTCTCCACTCCCGCTCGGAAAACTGTTTTTT,CASSFSPLPLGKLFF
14,NA,TRBV5-1,TRBJ1-6,many,TGCGCCAGCAGCCGGGGGGGGGATAATTCACCCCTCCACTTT,CASSRGGDNSPLHF
14,TRBD1,TRBV10-2,TRBJ1-4,many,TGCGCCAGCAGCCGACAGGGGGCGGATGAAAAACTGTTTTTT,CASSRQGADEKLFF